One sample yielded the 15 T cell receptor beta chains listed below, sequenced in a study of response to subunit inactivated influenza vaccine. TCRdb independently ran MiXCR on the RT-PCR reads; one entry per CDR3 protein. The sample lists about 480,000 distinct CDR3 sequences; approximately 13% were seen once. The material sequenced was PBMCs from blood, taken roughly 48 days after vaccination. Receptors originate from a man in his fifties who received an inactivated influenza vaccine.

The V and J genes are TRBV4-2 and TRBJ1-6; 9 bases fit TRBD1. J lost 8 bases, V lost 2 bases, and 10 bases had no gene match. Germline V gene sequence: CDR1 LGHNA, CDR2 YNFKEQ. This CDR3 is 17 amino acids long. The CDR3 reads CASSQTPAGQGYSPLHF. CDR3 in DNA: TGTGCCAGCAGCCAAACCCCCGCGGGACAGGGATATTCACCCCTCCACTTT.

The chain couples TRBV5-1 to TRBJ2-1; a possible D gene is TRBD1 (5 bases). CDR1 is SGHRS and CDR2 is YFSETQ in the germline V gene. The CDR3 extends over 15 amino acids. The germline V and J ends were trimmed by 2 bases and 6 bases, with 15 bases remaining between them. The CDR3 region is CASSFDSPASNEQFF. Written as DNA, the CDR3 is TGCGCCAGCAGCTTTGACAGTCCAGCCTCCAATGAGCAGTTCTTC.

V is TRBV6-5 and J is TRBJ2-5, with 9 bases aligning to TRBD2. V shed 2 bases, J shed 2 bases, and the junction held 6 bases outside the gene matches. Germline assignment: CDR1 MNHEY and CDR2 SVGAGI. This CDR3 has 16 amino acids. The CDR3 is CASSYRLAVAQETQYF. In nucleotides, the CDR3 is TGTGCCAGCAGTTACAGACTAGCGGTCGCGCAAGAGACCCAGTACTTC.

Only a few counts were recorded for this clonotype. The rearrangement joins TRBV10-3 to TRBJ2-5; a weak D match, TRBD2 (6 bases). Germline V gene data show CDR1 as ENHRY and CDR2 as SYGVKD. The CDR3 consists of 14 residues. Trimming removed 2 bases from V and 6 bases from J, with 13 bases in between. The CDR3 coding sequence is TGTGCCATCAGTGAGGCTGGAGGGGATAAGACCCAGTACTTC. Translating gives CAISEAGGDKTQYF.

This rearrangement joins TRBV4-2 to TRBJ2-7, with 9 bases lining up with TRBD1. The CDR3 contains 15 residues. Germline V gene lookup returns CDR1 LGHNA and CDR2 YNFKEQ. Losses at the gene ends were 3 bases for V and 3 bases for J; bases not matched to a gene: 6. CDR3 protein: CASSQETGGRYEQYF. The DNA for the CDR3 is TGTGCCAGCAGCCAGGAAACAGGGGGCCGCTACGAGCAGTACTTC.

This clonotype was picked up a small number of times. The chain's CDR3 is CASSLGRVANEQFF. CDR3 DNA sequence: TGTGCCAGCAGCTTGGGTCGTGTAGCCAATGAGCAGTTCTTC. J is TRBJ2-1 and V is TRBV5-6, with unresolved D. The V gene's germline CDR1 is SGHDT and CDR2 YYEEEE. This CDR3 comprises 14 residues. V was cut by 0 bases and J by 6 bases, with 10 bases left in between.

J is TRBJ2-3 and V is TRBV20-1, with no clear D. Trimming cost V 6 bases and J 9 bases, with 10 bases left between them. From germline, CDR1 is DFQATT and CDR2 SNEGSKA (reference sequence). This CDR3 has 10 residues. The CDR3 here is CSAFLGTQYF. In DNA, the CDR3 is TGCAGTGCGTTTTTGGGGACGCAGTATTTT.

The V call is TRBV25-1, the J call TRBJ2-2, with TRBD1 matching over 11 bases. CDR1 and CDR2 (germline): MGHDK, SYGVNS. The CDR3 is 16 residues long. Losses at the gene ends were 4 bases for V and 7 bases for J; bases not matched to a gene: 8. The CDR3 reads CASSGPRTGGGGELFF. DNA of the CDR3: TGTGCCAGCAGTGGCCCTAGGACAGGGGGCGGCGGGGAGCTGTTTTTT.

This chain connects TRBV29-1 to TRBJ2-5; the D gene is possibly TRBD1 (7 bases). The CDR3 length is 14 residues. Germline loops: CDR1 SQVTM, CDR2 ANQGSEA. V was shortened by 4 bases and J by 5 bases, with 17 bases between the two germline ends. CDR3 loop: CSVAHRGGGETQYF. CDR3 DNA sequence: TGCAGCGTTGCGCACAGGGGTGGAGGGGAGACCCAGTACTTC. Using reference TRBV29-1 and TRBJ2-5 for the parts outside the CDR3, the full variable domain is SAVISQKPSRDICQRGTSLTIQCQVDSQVTMMFWYRQQPGQSLTLIATANQGSEATYESGFVIDKFPISRPNLTFSTLTVSNMSPEDSSIYLCSVAHRGGGETQYFGPGTRLLVL.

Only a few counts were recorded for this clonotype. This sequence joins TRBV5-1 and TRBJ2-1; D is uncertain. This CDR3 spans 15 amino acids. Trimming cost V 5 bases and J 0 bases, with 12 bases left between them. The germline V gene has CDR1 SGHRS and CDR2 YFSETQ. CDR3 residues: CASRGKESSYNEQFF. CDR3 bases: TGCGCCAGCAGGGGAAAGGAAAGCTCCTACAATGAGCAGTTCTTC.

This clonotype was seen a few times. This chain joins TRBV29-1 and TRBJ2-7; no reliable D call. Trimming stripped 3 bases from V and 10 bases from J, with 13 bases between. Germline V gene lookup returns CDR1 SQVTM and CDR2 ANQGSEA. This CDR3 comprises 11 residues. The CDR3 nucleotides read TGCAGCGTTGAGGGCGGCGGATCCCAGTACTTC. It encodes CSVEGGGSQYF.

This clonotype was detected ten times or more. This sequence joins TRBV12-3 or TRBV12-4 and TRBJ2-2; D not certain. The CDR3 extends over 13 amino acids. The V end was cut by 2 bases, the J end by 4 bases, with 5 bases between. The CDR3 loop reads CASSLMSTGELFF. CDR3 coding DNA: TGTGCCAGCAGTTTAATGAGCACCGGGGAGCTGTTTTTT.

This clonotype has a count of ten or more. This chain connects TRBV3-1 to TRBJ2-1, with 9 bases aligning to TRBD1. The CDR3 contains 17 residues. Germline trimming cut 0 bases from V and 2 bases from J; bases unmatched to any gene: 5. Germline CDR1 LGHDT, CDR2 YNNKEL (reference sequence). The CDR3 bases are TGTGCCAGCAGCCAAGATATTGGGGACAGGGCCTACAATGAGCAGTTCTTC. It translates to CASSQDIGDRAYNEQFF.

The J gene is TRBJ2-7, the V gene TRBV20-1; TRBD2 aligns across 10 bases. Per germline, CDR1 DFQATT and CDR2 SNEGSKA (reference sequence). V gave up 1 base and J gave up 0 bases; unmatched junction bases: 6. This CDR3 has 16 residues. The CDR3 DNA reads as TGCAGTGCTAGAGGGGGACTAGCGCATTACTCCTACGAGCAGTACTTC. Its protein is CSARGGLAHYSYEQYF.

This clonotype was counted between two and nine times. This rearrangement joins TRBV15 to TRBJ2-3, with 11 positions matching TRBD1. The junction had 6 bases not matched to a gene; V was cut back by 8 bases and J by 2 bases. This CDR3 has 15 residues. Germline assignment: CDR1 LNHNV and CDR2 YYDKDF (reference sequence). The CDR3: CATGEGQGDTDTQYF. CDR3 in DNA: TGTGCCACCGGAGAGGGACAGGGGGACACAGATACGCAGTATTTT.